This TCR beta chain was identified in a study of PD-L1 blockade in urothelial cancer. Study summary: Males with urothelial cancer arising in the bladder constituted most of the roughly 30 patients. Blood was subjected to analysis at 3 weeks (second dose) and 6 weeks following treatment start. General observations from the study: Sub-median blood TCR clonality before treatment predicted longer survival.

Time point: pretreatment peripheral blood. On this clone itself: The antigen remains undetermined.

The data were produced by immunoSEQ multiplex PCR, yet TCRdb's version contains in-frame clones alone and is incomplete. The sample has tens of thousands of clones; about 90% are singletons. From germline, CDR1 is MNHEY and CDR2 SVGAGI. V gave up 6 bases and J gave up 1 base; unmatched junction bases: 5. The CDR3 has 14 residues. The source material was PBMCs, sampled around atezolizumab (anti-PD-L1) treatment. This TCR was recovered from a woman aged 80 or older with urothelial cancer. The V gene is TRBV6-5, the J gene TRBJ1-2, with 7 positions matching TRBD1. The CDR3 region has the DNA TGTGCCAGCAGGACGGGACAGCTTAACTATGGCTACACCTTC. Its translation: CASRTGQLNYGYTF.